This T cell receptor (beta chain) was recorded in a study of blood T cells in healthy people across ages. The donors, aged roughly 6 to 100, were healthy Caucasians from Russia. About this clonotype: Its antigen is not identified.

Germline assignment: CDR1 SGHRS and CDR2 YFSETQ. V lost 2 bases and J lost 6, with 15 bases in between. There are 16 residues in the CDR3. Primed by a sample-barcoded 5' primer and a J-beta primer mix, a second PCR proceeded for about 7 to 12 cycles. From the 5' RACE reads, TCRdb called clonotypes with MiXCR, one entry per CDR3 protein. Here the sample spans hundreds of thousands of distinct CDR3 sequences, approximately 21% being singletons. Whole-study findings and limits: TCR beta diversity per million T cells fell roughly linearly with age. PBMCs left unsorted prevented a conclusive naive versus antigen-experienced comparison.

The clonotype was recovered from a man in his 70s in good health. This chain uses TRBV5-1 with TRBJ1-6, with D possibly being TRBD1 (5 bases). The sample comprised blood. Here the CDR3 reads CASSLGSRQSNSPLHF. The CDR3 bases are TGCGCCAGCAGCTTAGGTTCGCGACAGAGTAATTCACCCCTCCACTTT.